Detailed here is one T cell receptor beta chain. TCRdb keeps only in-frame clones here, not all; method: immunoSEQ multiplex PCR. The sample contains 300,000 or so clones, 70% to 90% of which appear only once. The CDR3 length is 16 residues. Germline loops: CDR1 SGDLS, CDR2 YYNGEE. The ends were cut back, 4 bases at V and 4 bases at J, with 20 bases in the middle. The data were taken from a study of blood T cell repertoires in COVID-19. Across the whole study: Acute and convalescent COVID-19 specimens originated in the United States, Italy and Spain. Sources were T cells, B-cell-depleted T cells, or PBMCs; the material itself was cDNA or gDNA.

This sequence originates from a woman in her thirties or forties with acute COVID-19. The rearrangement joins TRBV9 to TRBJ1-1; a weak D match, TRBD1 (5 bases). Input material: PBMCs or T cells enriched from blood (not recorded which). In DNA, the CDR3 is TGTGCCAGCAGCTCCCTGGGAGGGGCCCTACTCACTGAAGCTTTCTTT. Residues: CASSSLGGALLTEAFF.